This T cell receptor (beta chain) originates from a study of neoadjuvant nivolumab and ipilimumab in lung cancer. Findings and caveats of the study: Pretherapy blood TCR richness correlated positively with resected tumor richness.

To note about this clone: The antigen is undetermined.

Germline loops: CDR1 SGHDT, CDR2 YYEEEE. The CDR3 spans 15 residues. Unmatched junction bases numbered 8, after V lost 2 bases and J lost 4 bases. The repertoire was sequenced with immunoSEQ multiplex PCR; TCRdb's copy has only in-frame clones and lacks some. Of roughly 20,000 clones detected, approximately 82% appear once; the ten largest clones hold approximately 22%. This material consisted of peripheral blood, taken before neoadjuvant nivolumab, alone or with ipilimumab. The chain employs TRBV5-6 and TRBJ1-2, with 7 bases aligning to TRBD1. This receptor was obtained from an adult with non-small cell lung cancer. In nucleotides, the CDR3 is TGTGCCAGCAGCTTCCCCAAACAGGGGACCTATGGCTACACCTTC. This sequence encodes CASSFPKQGTYGYTF.